The TCR beta chain described here comes from a study of cytomegalovirus exposure and HLA in healthy donors. General study results and limits: Likely technical artifact: a cluster of highly shared sequence variants.

This clone was detected only once. Its antigen is still unknown. In the PCR, 60 Vbeta and 13 Jbeta primers were used. Repertoires were generated with immunoSEQ multiplex PCR, while TCRdb's copy carries only in-frame clones and drops some. The sample holds about 120,000 clones, 50% to 80% seen once. CDR3 length equals 16 residues. V lost 4 bases, J lost 8 bases, and 14 bases stayed unmatched. From germline, CDR1 is SGHRS and CDR2 YFSETQ. The material sequenced was PBMCs. The source of this sequence is a woman aged 40 to 50 in good health and CMV-seropositive. The chain uses TRBV5-1 and TRBJ1-4; 7 bases are a match to TRBD1. The CDR3 protein is CASSEGTDPYKEKLFF. The CDR3 DNA is TGCGCCAGCAGCGAGGGGACAGATCCCTACAAGGAAAAACTGTTTTTT.